The 31 T cell receptor beta chains below were found in one sample sequenced in a study of CD8+ T cells in alopecia areata. Reverse transcribed after extraction, RNA yielded cDNA as the sequencing template. The table came from immunoSEQ multiplex PCR; TCRdb's copy has only in-frame clones and leaves some out. Altogether some 190,000 clones are present, approximately 70% being singletons, with the ten largest covering 1.2%. Noted treatment: oral pan-JAK inhibitor, 5-10 mg twice daily. The sample in question was CD4+ T cells sorted from blood, obtained between weeks 44 and 45, from a patient treated with tofacitinib. The source of these receptors is a human donor with alopecia areata.

This clone was seen more than once but under ten times. The J gene is TRBJ1-6, the V gene TRBV12-5; 8 bases match TRBD1. After removal of 6 bases from V and 8 bases from J, the junction contained 12 bases not matched to a gene. The CDR3 loop spans 16 amino acids. Germline loops: CDR1 LGHNT, CDR2 FRNRAP. CDR3 DNA: TGTGCTAGTGGGTATACCTCGGGACAGGCATATTCACCCCTCCACTTT. Its translation is CASGYTSGQAYSPLHF.

The chain is built from TRBV6-5 and TRBJ2-7; 7 nucleotides match TRBD1. CDR3 size: 13 residues. Per the germline V gene, CDR1 is MNHEY and CDR2 is SVGAGI. Trimming at V came to 8 bases and at J to 3 bases, leaving 7 bases not matched to a gene. The DNA of the CDR3 is TGTGCCAGCGGGACGGGACAGTTCTACGAGCAGTACTTC. Its protein is CASGTGQFYEQYF.

The genes are TRBV30 and TRBJ2-3, with D perhaps TRBD1 (6 bases). CDR1 and CDR2 from the germline V gene are GTSNPN and SVGIG (reference sequence). V lost 3 bases, J lost 0 bases, and 10 bases lay in between. CDR3 length: 14 amino acids. The CDR3 DNA reads TGTGCCTGGAGCGGACAGAGAAGCACAGATACGCAGTATTTT. It codes for CAWSGQRSTDTQYF.

This chain connects TRBV2 to TRBJ1-2; D is perhaps TRBD1 (5 bases). CDR1 SNHLY and CDR2 FYNNEI come from the germline V gene. The V gene lost 5 bases and the J gene lost 5 bases, with 15 bases spanning the gap. The CDR3 covers 14 residues. The CDR3, as DNA: TGTGCCAGCAGTAGAGCTGGGACGGAGTATGGCTACACCTTC. It specifies CASSRAGTEYGYTF.

The V gene is TRBV7-9, the J gene TRBJ2-2; TRBD2 might be the D (5 bases). The V gene's germline CDR1 is SEHNR and CDR2 FQNEAQ (reference sequence). V gave up 4 bases and J gave up 2 bases, with 5 bases separating them. The CDR3 sequence is 13 residues long. In DNA form, the CDR3 reads TGTGCCAGCAGCTGGACTAACACCGGGGAGCTGTTTTTT. This encodes CASSWTNTGELFF.

This sequence joins TRBV2 and TRBJ2-3, with D possibly being TRBD2 (7 bases). The CDR3 runs to 11 residues. V was pared by 6 bases and J by 10 bases, with 11 bases between. CDR1 SNHLY and CDR2 FYNNEI come from the germline V gene. This CDR3 reads CASREGGAQYF. The CDR3 DNA follows: TGTGCCAGCAGAGAGGGGGGGGCGCAGTATTTT.

This chain connects TRBV16 to TRBJ2-3; D possibly corresponds to TRBD2 (5 bases). The CDR3 length is 14 residues. Germline CDR1 reads KGHSY; CDR2 reads FQNENV. Trimming took 4 bases from V and 4 from J, leaving 12 bases between them. Here the CDR3 DNA reads TGTGCCAGCAGCCCCTCGGCCGGGGCAGATACGCAGTATTTT. Its translation: CASSPSAGADTQYF.

This clone was counted a few times. The chain employs TRBV30 and TRBJ2-3, with 10 bases matching TRBD1. V lost 3 bases, J lost 3 bases, and 3 bases stayed unmatched. The CDR3 totals 14 residues. Germline lookup yields CDR1 GTSNPN and CDR2 SVGIG (reference sequence). The CDR3 DNA is TGTGCCTGGAGGAGACAGGGGGCGACAGATACGCAGTATTTT. Protein sequence: CAWRRQGATDTQYF.

The genes are TRBV4-1 and TRBJ2-3; 10 bases align to TRBD2. V dropped 6 bases and J dropped 1; count of bases not matched to a gene: 10. Germline lookup yields CDR1 MGHRA and CDR2 YSYEKL. CDR3 length: 17 residues. DNA of the CDR3: TGCGCCAGCAGTCGCAGCGGGGGGGCATCGGGCACAGATACGCAGTATTTT. Translating it yields CASSRSGGASGTDTQYF.

The rearrangement links TRBV4-1 to TRBJ1-2; a possible D gene is TRBD1 (5 bases). Germline V lookup: CDR1 MGHRA, CDR2 YSYEKL. This CDR3 has 15 amino acids. V dropped 0 bases and J dropped 4 bases, with 12 bases sitting between them. The CDR3 DNA sequence: TGCGCCAGCAGCCAAGACCGAGGGGCGAGCTATGGCTACACCTTC. This translates into CASSQDRGASYGYTF.

V and J are TRBV25-1 and TRBJ1-1; possible D gene TRBD1, 6 bases. CDR1 is MGHDK and CDR2 is SYGVNS in the germline V gene. The CDR3 runs to 14 residues. Trimming pared 3 bases from V and 5 bases from J, leaving 13 bases between. CDR3 sequence reads: CASSEIGGKTEAFF. The CDR3 coding sequence is TGTGCCAGCAGTGAGATAGGGGGGAAGACTGAAGCTTTCTTT.

This clone was counted once. This rearrangement joins TRBV7-9 to TRBJ1-1; D ambiguous. From germline, CDR1 is SEHNR and CDR2 FQNEAQ (reference sequence). With 7 bases removed from V and 0 bases from J, the gap between germline ends came to 15 bases. The CDR3 runs 15 residues. CDR3 DNA: TGTGCCAGCACCCCCCCGGGTAAAATGAACACTGAAGCTTTCTTT. It specifies CASTPPGKMNTEAFF.

V gene TRBV7-2 combines with J gene TRBJ2-3; D is possibly TRBD2 (7 bases). Trimming took off 3 bases at V and 4 bases at J, with 14 bases between the two ends. The germline V gene encodes CDR1 SGHTA and CDR2 FQGNSA. This CDR3 has 15 residues. The CDR3 here is CASSLRGGLADTQYF. CDR3 sequence (DNA): TGTGCCAGCAGCTTGAGGGGGGGCTTGGCAGATACGCAGTATTTT. The whole variable domain, remainder taken from reference TRBV7-2 and TRBJ2-3, is GAGVSQSPSNKVTEKGKDVELRCDPISGHTALYWYRQSLGQGLEFLIYFQGNSAPDKSGLPSDRFSAERTGGSVSTLTIQRTQQEDSAVYLCASSLRGGLADTQYFGPGTRLTVL.

The rearrangement joins TRBV2 to TRBJ2-7; maybe TRBD2 (5 bases). Trimming removed 7 bases from V and 4 bases from J, with 20 bases in between. This CDR3 has 15 residues. CDR1 and CDR2 from the germline V gene are SNHLY and FYNNEI. The CDR3 bases are TGTGCCAGCACCGAGGGTGGCAGGATGGGGTACGAGCAGTACTTC. Translation gives CASTEGGRMGYEQYF.

V and J are TRBV5-1 and TRBJ1-1, with D possibly being TRBD1 (6 bases). This CDR3 comprises 14 residues. Germline V lookup: CDR1 SGHRS, CDR2 YFSETQ. The V end lost 4 bases, the J end lost 6 bases, and 16 bases lay between the germline ends. The CDR3 is CASSDGQLGAEAFF. CDR3 nucleotide sequence: TGCGCCAGCAGCGACGGACAGCTAGGGGCTGAAGCTTTCTTT.

The V call is TRBV29-1, the J call TRBJ2-3; TRBD2 agrees at 7 bases. Germline V gives CDR1 SQVTM, CDR2 ANQGSEA. This CDR3 region has 17 residues. J gave up 0 bases and V 7 bases, and 16 bases lay outside the gene matches. CDR3 in DNA: TGCAGCGCCTTCCTAGTAAGCGGGGCATCTAGCACAGATACGCAGTATTTT. Protein: CSAFLVSGASSTDTQYF.

As concerns this clone: Since a much larger clone is just one base distant, this may be a read error. The chain recombines TRBV2 with TRBJ1-5; no clear D. CDR1 SNHLY and CDR2 FYNNEI come from the germline V gene. This CDR3 has 14 amino acids. V was pared by 3 bases and J by 0 bases, with 6 bases between. In DNA, the CDR3 is TGTGCCAGCAGTGACTCAGGTAGCAATCAGCCCCAGCATTTT. This sequence encodes CASSDSGSNQPQHF.

The rearrangement uses TRBV5-1 and TRBJ1-1; 8 positions match TRBD1. V was clipped by 4 bases and J by 3 bases; unmatched bases: 11. Germline loops: CDR1 SGHRS, CDR2 YFSETQ. CDR3 length equals 16 residues. The chain's CDR3 is CASSPSRMTGDTEAFF. CDR3 sequence (DNA): TGCGCCAGCAGCCCGTCAAGGATGACAGGGGACACTGAAGCTTTCTTT. Variable domain in full (rest from reference TRBV5-1 and TRBJ1-1): KAGVTQTPRYLIKTRGQQVTLSCSPISGHRSVSWYQQTPGQGLQFLFEYFSETQRNKGNFPGRFSGRQFSNSRSEMNVSTLELGDSALYLCASSPSRMTGDTEAFFGQGTRLTVV.

The genes are TRBV15 and TRBJ2-3; no clear D gene. The CDR3 spans 15 residues. V was trimmed by 0 bases and J by 4 bases, leaving 11 bases between them. Germline V gene sequence: CDR1 LNHNV, CDR2 YYDKDF (reference sequence). CDR3: CATSRELSLPDTQYF. The CDR3 bases are TGTGCCACCAGCAGAGAGTTGAGTTTACCAGATACGCAGTATTTT.

The V call is TRBV30, the J call TRBJ2-7; 7 positions agree with TRBD2. Germline CDR1 is GTSNPN and CDR2 is SVGIG (reference sequence). V shed 3 bases, J shed 0 bases, and the junction held 2 bases outside the gene matches. The length of the CDR3 is 13 residues. The chain's CDR3 is CAWRAGSSYEQYF. CDR3 coding DNA: TGTGCCTGGAGAGCGGGAAGCTCCTACGAGCAGTACTTC.

The V gene is TRBV23-1, the J gene TRBJ2-4; D could derive from TRBD1 or TRBD2 (5 bases each). TRBV23-1 is filed as an ORF, its function uncertain. The CDR3 runs to 16 residues. V lost 0 bases and J lost 0, with 9 bases in between. The CDR3 DNA reads as TGCGCCAGCAGTCAATCCCCAGGGAGAGCCAAAAACATTCAGTACTTC. It yields the protein CASSQSPGRAKNIQYF.

The chain links TRBV19 to TRBJ2-7, with D possibly TRBD2 on 5 matching bases. The V gene lost 10 bases and the J gene lost 3 bases, with 13 bases spanning the gap. This CDR3 has 12 residues. CDR1 is LNHDA, CDR2 SQIVND, per germline (reference sequence). The CDR3 sequence: CATSRGGYEQYF. DNA of the CDR3: TGTGCCACTAGCCGGGGTGGCTACGAGCAGTACTTC.

Only a few counts were recorded for this clone. This chain links TRBV4-1 with TRBJ1-1, with no clear D. Germline CDR1 and CDR2: MGHRA and YSYEKL. This CDR3 has 14 residues. Trimming cost V 0 bases and J 8 bases, with 13 bases left between them. CDR3 sequence (DNA): TGCGCCAGCAGCCAAGATTCGCGAGGGCTCGAAGCTTTCTTT. Translating it yields CASSQDSRGLEAFF.

The V gene is TRBV5-1, the J gene TRBJ2-1; 12 nucleotides align to TRBD1. The V gene end was trimmed by 3 bases and the J gene end by 6 bases; junction bases not matched to a gene: 1. CDR1 is SGHRS and CDR2 is YFSETQ in the germline V gene. The CDR3 is 14 amino acids. The CDR3, as DNA: TGCGCCAGCAGCTCGGGACAGGGGGCCAATGAGCAGTTCTTC. Translation gives CASSSGQGANEQFF.

About this clone itself: Other DNA sequences in the same sample also yield this CDR3. The chain carries TRBV27 and TRBJ1-6; a weak D match, TRBD1 (5 bases). Germline CDR1 is MNHEY and CDR2 is SMNVEV (reference sequence). This CDR3 has 14 residues. Trimming removed 3 bases from V and 5 bases from J, with 8 bases in between. The CDR3, as DNA: TGTGCCAGCAGTTTTTGGGGCGATAATTCACCCCTCCACTTT. Encoded protein: CASSFWGDNSPLHF.

DNA of the CDR3: TGCGCCAGCAGCTCGGGACAGGCAGGGGTCCACGAGCAGTACTTC. Its protein product is CASSSGQAGVHEQYF. V is TRBV5-1 and J is TRBJ2-7; 8 nucleotides agree with TRBD1. The length of the CDR3 is 15 residues. Per the germline V gene, CDR1 is SGHRS and CDR2 is YFSETQ. V gave up 3 bases and J gave up 5 bases; unmatched junction bases: 10.

The chain combines TRBV9 with TRBJ2-5; weak D call: TRBD2 (5 bases). The V gene's germline CDR1 is SGDLS and CDR2 YYNGEE. The CDR3 has 14 residues. Trimming took off 3 bases at V and 4 bases at J, with 13 bases between the two ends. Here the CDR3 DNA reads TGTGCCAGCAGCGCAGTGACTACGCGAGAGACCCAGTACTTC. Its protein is CASSAVTTRETQYF.

The V and J genes are TRBV30 and TRBJ1-5; D is unclear. Trimming left V 1 base short and J 3 bases short, with 7 bases between. Germline V gene data show CDR1 as GTSNPN and CDR2 as SVGIG (reference sequence). The CDR3 totals 13 residues. The CDR3 reads CAWSGQPNQPQHF. CDR3 in DNA: TGTGCCTGGAGTGGGCAGCCCAATCAGCCCCAGCATTTT.

This chain connects TRBV9 to TRBJ2-1, with 10 positions matching TRBD2. The V gene end was trimmed by 2 bases and the J gene end by 8 bases; junction bases not matched to a gene: 10. CDR1 and CDR2 (germline): SGDLS, YYNGEE. The CDR3 is 16 amino acids. In nucleotides, the CDR3 is TGTGCCAGCAGCGTCAGACTAGCGGGCGTACAAGATGAGCAGTTCTTC. It translates to CASSVRLAGVQDEQFF.

This clone was recorded a few times. The chain links TRBV5-6 to TRBJ2-7; the match to TRBD1 covers 8 bases. The ends lost 0 bases at V and 2 bases at J; junction bases unmatched: 4. The CDR3 runs 15 residues. Per the germline V gene, CDR1 is SGHDT and CDR2 is YYEEEE. CDR3 DNA sequence: TGTGCCAGCAGCTTGGCCCAGGGGGCTCCCTACGAGCAGTACTTC. Translation: CASSLAQGAPYEQYF. Filled out from reference TRBV5-6 and TRBJ2-7, the complete variable domain reads DAGVTQSPTHLIKTRGQQVTLRCSPKSGHDTVSWYQQALGQGPQFIFQYYEEEERQRGNFPDRFSGHQFPNYSSELNVNALLLGDSALYLCASSLAQGAPYEQYFGPGTRLTVT.

This chain connects TRBV28 to TRBJ2-1; D call uncertain. The length of the CDR3 is 13 residues. Germline V gene lookup returns CDR1 MDHEN and CDR2 SYDVKM. Trimming took 4 bases from V and 0 from J, leaving 4 bases between them. As DNA, the CDR3 is TGTGCCAGCAGTTCCTTCTCCTACAATGAGCAGTTCTTC. It specifies CASSSFSYNEQFF.